A selection of T cell receptor beta chains follows, all from one sample in a study of metastatic and nonmetastatic thyroid tumors. TCRdb called clones again from the PCR reads with MiXCR. The table has about 27,000 clones, roughly 20% seen once. Material for sequencing was blood. These receptors originate from a male donor with papillary thyroid cancer or a benign thyroid nodule (not recorded which). Some clones in this sample may be carry-over from other donors' samples. Each CDR3 is given with its conserved first and last residue. Fields, in order: J gene, D gene, clone size, V gene, CDR3 DNA, CDR3 protein. The D gene is left open where the match is weak. Clone size appears in some rows only: once, few, many, or a class for an expanded clone.

>TRBJ2-3|TRBD2|-|TRBV6-2/TRBV6-3
TGTGCCAGCAGTTACTTACCCGCTGGGACTAGCGGGGAAGGGAGCACAGATACGCAGTATTTT
CASSYLPAGTSGEGSTDTQYF
>TRBJ2-7|TRBD1|many|TRBV11-2
TGTGCCAGCAGCGTAACCCGGGACAGCGAGCAGTACTTC
CASSVTRDSEQYF
>TRBJ1-1|-|many|TRBV11-2
TGTGCCAGCAGCTACGAAGGCAACACTGAAGCTTTCTTT
CASSYEGNTEAFF
>TRBJ2-7|-|many|TRBV28
TGTGCCAGCAGACCCAGGACCTACGAGCAGTACTTC
CASRPRTYEQYF
>TRBJ2-2|-|many|TRBV4-2
TGTGCCAGCAGCCAAGGGGAGGACACCGGGGAGCTGTTTTTT
CASSQGEDTGELFF
>TRBJ1-3|-|many|TRBV9
TGTGCCAGCAGCGCCCGGACTCATAGCTCTGGAAACACCATATATTTT
CASSARTHSSGNTIYF
>TRBJ2-2|-|-|TRBV7-3
TGTGCCAGCAGGCTTCCCGGTGGGGAGCTGGATTTT
CASRLPGGELDF
>TRBJ1-5|-|-|TRBV19
TGTGCCAGTAGTCCCTCTCGGAGACGGAATCAGCCCCAGCATTTT
CASSPSRRRNQPQHF
>TRBJ1-1|-|many|TRBV14
TGTGCCAGCAGCCAGAAAGGTGGATTTGCTGAAGCTTTCTTT
CASSQKGGFAEAFF
>TRBJ1-5|-|medium-sized|TRBV20-1
TGCAGTGCTAGTTACCCAGGAGGGGGCAATCAGCCCCAGCATTTT
CSASYPGGGNQPQHF
>TRBJ2-1|TRBD2|-|TRBV20-1
TGCAGTGCCAGACTCTACCCGACTAGCGGGTTGTACAATGAGCAGTTCTTC
CSARLYPTSGLYNEQFF
>TRBJ1-3|-|many|TRBV20-1
TGCAGTGCAGCGGGCAGGGTCTCTGGAAACACCATATATTTT
CSAAGRVSGNTIYF
>TRBJ1-1|-|many|TRBV6-5
TGTGCCAGCAGTTACGATCGGTTGGGGTGGAAATCGAATACTGAAGCTTTCTTT
CASSYDRLGWKSNTEAFF
>TRBJ2-7|-|many|TRBV7-6
TGTGCCAGCAGCGGATTCAACATAACAAGAACCTACGAGCAGTACTTC
CASSGFNITRTYEQYF
>TRBJ1-1|-|many|TRBV5-1
TGCGCCAGCAGCGGGGGGTTGAACACTGAAGCTTTCTTT
CASSGGLNTEAFF
>TRBJ2-1|TRBD1|many|TRBV24-1
TGTGCCACCAGTGATTCATCACGGGGGGACAGGGGATACAATGAGCAGTTCTTC
CATSDSSRGDRGYNEQFF
>TRBJ1-2|-|-|TRBV20-1
TGCAGTGTTGGGGCCTCCCGATGGGCTAACTATGGCTACACCTTC
CSVGASRWANYGYTF
>TRBJ1-3|-|many|TRBV2
TGTGCCAGCAGTGAATTCCGGGGCTCTGGAAACACCATATATTTT
CASSEFRGSGNTIYF
>TRBJ2-7|-|many|TRBV11-1
TGTGCCAGCACGGCCGACAGTGGCGAGCAGTACTTC
CASTADSGEQYF
>TRBJ2-3|-|many|TRBV5-6
TGTGCCAGCAGCTCTCAGGGTTCTTACGGGGATACGCAGTATTTT
CASSSQGSYGDTQYF
>TRBJ2-7|-|-|TRBV27
TGTGCCAGCAGTTCCTCGGGAGAGTCAGACGAGCAGTACTTC
CASSSSGESDEQYF
>TRBJ1-3|-|many|TRBV5-1
TGCGCCAGCAGCTTGGGGGGATTTGGAAACACCATATATTTT
CASSLGGFGNTIYF
>TRBJ2-2|TRBD1|-|TRBV7-9
TGTGCCAATGGCGGACAGGGGGAAATCTCCGGGGAGCTGTTTTTT
CANGGQGEISGELFF
>TRBJ1-2|-|many|TRBV6-1
TGTGCCACCACAGAGGGCAGGTATGGCTACACCTTC
CATTEGRYGYTF
>TRBJ2-1|TRBD1|medium-sized|TRBV6-1
TGTGCCAGCGGCGGACAGGACTACAATGAGCAGTTCTTC
CASGGQDYNEQFF
>TRBJ2-3|TRBD1|many|TRBV28
TGTGCCAGCAGTATAGGACAGGGGGAGACAGATACGCAGTATTTT
CASSIGQGETDTQYF
>TRBJ2-5|TRBD2|many|TRBV5-1
TGCGCCAGCAGCACGAAGCGACTAGCGGGAGGGGGGACCCAGTACTTC
CASSTKRLAGGGTQYF
>TRBJ2-7|TRBD2|many|TRBV11-1
TGTGCCAGCAGCTTAACCACACTAGCGGGAGCTTACGAGCAGTACTTC
CASSLTTLAGAYEQYF
>TRBJ2-2|-|many|TRBV5-1
TGCGCCAGCAGCAACAGGGAAACCGGGGAGCTGTTTTTT
CASSNRETGELFF
>TRBJ1-5|-|many|TRBV27
TGTGCCAGCAGTTATGACGGAAATCAGCCCCAGCATTTT
CASSYDGNQPQHF
>TRBJ2-7|-|-|TRBV4-1
TGCACCAGCAGTCGGGCAAGAGGGTTGTATGACGAGCAGTACTTC
CTSSRARGLYDEQYF
>TRBJ2-1|TRBD1|many|TRBV6-2/TRBV6-3
TGTGCCAGCACCCCAGGGGGCAAGCAGTTCTTC
CASTPGGKQFF
>TRBJ2-7|-|-|TRBV9
TGTGCCAGCAGCGTAGGACAGGACTCCTCCTACGAGCAGTACTTC
CASSVGQDSSYEQYF
>TRBJ2-3|TRBD2|many|TRBV19
TGTGCCAGTAGTATCCATCGGGTAGCGGGAGGGGCAGATACGCAGTATTTT
CASSIHRVAGGADTQYF
>TRBJ1-1|-|many|TRBV5-1
TGCGCCAGCAGCTTAGCGGGGACGGTGGGGTTTAACACTGAAGCTTTCTTT
CASSLAGTVGFNTEAFF
>TRBJ2-3|TRBD1|many|TRBV5-1
TGCGCCAGCAGCTTGGGGACAGGTCTGGCCGATACGCAGTATTTT
CASSLGTGLADTQYF
>TRBJ2-7|TRBD1|-|TRBV6-1
TGTGCCTCGGGTTTGGGACAGGGATCCGAGCAGTACTTC
CASGLGQGSEQYF
>TRBJ2-7|-|many|TRBV28
TGTGCCAGCAGTTTTCCCATCACGCAGGTCCTCTCCTACGAGCAGTACTTC
CASSFPITQVLSYEQYF
>TRBJ1-6|TRBD1|many|TRBV19
TGTGCCAGTAGTCCAAAGACAGGGATTAGGTATAATTCACCCCTCCACTTT
CASSPKTGIRYNSPLHF
>TRBJ1-1|-|-|TRBV27
TGTGCCAGCAGTTTTGGGCCGGGGGGGAACACTGAAGCTTACTTT
CASSFGPGGNTEAYF
>TRBJ1-5|-|many|TRBV18
TGTGCCAGCTCATCCGATGATCAGCCCCAGCATTTT
CASSSDDQPQHF
>TRBJ1-5|-|many|TRBV30
TGTGCCTGGAGTGTAGGACAACACAATCAGCCCCAGCATTTT
CAWSVGQHNQPQHF
>TRBJ1-2|-|-|TRBV12-3/TRBV12-4
TGTGCAAGCAGTTTAACACACAGGGTCGGCTTCACCTTC
CASSLTHRVGFTF
>TRBJ1-3|-|many|TRBV4-2
TGTGCCAGCAGCCCCCAGGCTAGCTCTGGAAACACCATATATTTT
CASSPQASSGNTIYF
>TRBJ1-2|TRBD1|-|TRBV24-1
TGTGCCAACAGTTCCCCGGGACAGGGGCATGGCTACACCTTC
CANSSPGQGHGYTF
>TRBJ2-6|-|many|TRBV15
TGTGCCACCAGCAGAGACAGGGCGTCTGGGGCCAACGTCCTGACTTTC
CATSRDRASGANVLTF
>TRBJ1-2|TRBD1|many|TRBV19
TGTGCCAGTGCGACCCTGGACAGGGATAGCTATGGCTACACCTTC
CASATLDRDSYGYTF
>TRBJ2-1|-|many|TRBV9
TGTGCCAGCAGCTTAAGAGGGACGATGAATAATGAGCAGTTCTTC
CASSLRGTMNNEQFF
>TRBJ1-2|-|many|TRBV9
TGTGCCAGCAGCGTAGCGGGGGCAGTGGTCTATGGCTACACCTTC
CASSVAGAVVYGYTF
>TRBJ2-7|-|few|TRBV12-3/TRBV12-4
TGTGCCAGCGGCCGAGACTCGGTCTCCTACGGGCAGTACTTC
CASGRDSVSYGQYF
>TRBJ2-7|-|medium-sized|TRBV11-1
TGTGCCAGCAGCCCCCTTGCCACCTCCTACGAGCAGTACTTC
CASSPLATSYEQYF
>TRBJ1-4|-|many|TRBV9
TGTGCCAGCAGCGTCGGACGGACGGCAACTAATGAAAAACTGTTTTTT
CASSVGRTATNEKLFF